The 14 T cell receptor beta chains below come from one sample, sequenced in a study of OX40 agonist ivuxolimab in advanced cancers. This table comes from immunoSEQ multiplex PCR, and its TCRdb copy is limited to in-frame clones, with some not included. The sample has 83,000 or so clones, roughly four fifths seen once. The sequencing here drew on CD4+ or CD8+ T cells sorted from blood, taken in a trial of the OX40 agonist ivuxolimab. The receptors derive from an adult with an advanced solid tumor such as melanoma, head and neck, liver or kidney cancer.

This chain uses TRBV7-9 with TRBJ2-1; D uncertain. V lost 3 bases and J lost 0, with 12 bases in between. Germline loops: CDR1 SEHNR, CDR2 FQNEAQ (reference sequence). This CDR3 has 16 residues. The CDR3 spells CASSLGSLSSYNEQFF. Here the CDR3 DNA reads TGTGCCAGCAGCTTGGGCAGCCTGAGCTCCTACAATGAGCAGTTCTTC.

This chain links TRBV7-9 with TRBJ1-1; D not resolved. The CDR3 totals 14 residues. CDR1 and CDR2 from the germline V gene are SEHNR and FQNEAQ (reference sequence). The germline V and J ends were trimmed by 6 bases and 1 base, with 12 bases remaining between them. Here the CDR3 reads CASRPVRANTEAFF. The CDR3 DNA reads as TGTGCCAGCAGGCCGGTCCGGGCGAACACTGAAGCTTTCTTT.

V usage is TRBV11-2 and J usage is TRBJ1-6; D remains unclear. Germline-derived CDR1 and CDR2 are SGHAT and FQNNGV. V gave up 5 bases and J gave up 5 bases, with 16 bases separating them. CDR3 length equals 16 residues. The CDR3 reads CASSRSGFRDNSPLHF. The CDR3 region has the DNA TGTGCCAGCAGCCGCTCGGGGTTTCGGGATAATTCACCCCTCCACTTT.

This chain joins TRBV5-1 and TRBJ2-5, with D unresolved. Deletions cut 0 bases from V and 4 bases from J, with 10 bases between. This CDR3 is built from 14 residues. Germline CDR1 is SGHRS and CDR2 is YFSETQ. DNA of the CDR3: TGCGCCAGCAGCTTGGAGCTGGTCGGAGAGACCCAGTACTTC. Translated: CASSLELVGETQYF.

V usage is TRBV28 and J usage is TRBJ1-5; D ambiguous. In germline, CDR1 is MDHEN, CDR2 SYDVKM. CDR3 length: 16 amino acids. Trimming stripped 5 bases from V and 3 bases from J, with 17 bases between. The chain's CDR3 is CASSPPRVRNNQPQHF. The CDR3 DNA is TGTGCCAGCAGTCCACCGCGGGTCCGTAACAATCAGCCCCAGCATTTT.

This rearrangement joins TRBV18 to TRBJ1-4; no definite D call. Germline V gene data show CDR1 as KGHSH and CDR2 as LQKENI. Trimming cost V 3 bases and J 0 bases, with 17 bases left between them. This CDR3 comprises 18 residues. Written as DNA, the CDR3 is TGTGCCAGCTCACCGCGCCAATTCCTAGTTGCAACTAATGAAAAACTGTTTTTT. It yields the protein CASSPRQFLVATNEKLFF.

The chain carries TRBV7-8 and TRBJ2-3, with 7 positions matching TRBD2. CDR1 SGHVS and CDR2 FQNEAQ come from the germline V gene. This CDR3 has 15 residues. Germline trimming cut 5 bases from V and 1 base from J; bases unmatched to any gene: 6. Here the CDR3 DNA reads TGTGCCAGCAGCCTCGGGGGGACGGGCACAGATACGCAGTATTTT. Its protein is CASSLGGTGTDTQYF.

The chain uses TRBV5-6 and TRBJ2-5, with D unclear. The CDR3 has 13 residues. From germline, CDR1 is SGHDT and CDR2 YYEEEE. Trimming stripped 4 bases from V and 2 bases from J, with 9 bases between. The CDR3 DNA follows: TGTGCCAGCAGCCGCACACTGCAAGAGACCCAGTACTTC. It is translated as CASSRTLQETQYF.

The chain uses TRBV6-5 and TRBJ1-2, with TRBD1 identical over 10 bases. Germline CDR1 MNHEY, CDR2 SVGAGI. The CDR3 loop spans 14 amino acids. Trimming removed 7 bases from V and 2 bases from J; junction bases left unmatched: 4. The DNA for the CDR3 is TGTGCCAGCACCCGGGACAGGGGAAACTATGGCTACACCTTC. Translation: CASTRDRGNYGYTF.

This chain joins TRBV7-2 and TRBJ2-5; no clear D. Trimming removed 5 bases at V and 0 bases at J, with 7 bases between. The V gene's germline CDR1 is SGHTA and CDR2 FQGNSA. CDR3 length equals 13 residues. CDR3 in amino acids: CASSPGDQETQYF. CDR3 bases: TGTGCCAGCAGCCCTGGGGACCAAGAGACCCAGTACTTC.

This chain joins TRBV29-1 and TRBJ1-2, with D tentatively TRBD1 (5 bases). The germline V gene has CDR1 SQVTM and CDR2 ANQGSEA. Trimming stripped 6 bases from V and 0 bases from J, with 14 bases between. There are 14 residues in the CDR3. The CDR3 nucleotides are TGCAGCGTGGAAAAGGGGCGAGCTAACTATGGCTACACCTTC. Residues: CSVEKGRANYGYTF.

J is TRBJ1-2 and V is TRBV28, with TRBD1 matching over 12 bases. Germline V CDR1 and CDR2: MDHEN, SYDVKM. V lost 6 bases to trimming and J lost 3 bases; unmatched junction nucleotides: 2. The CDR3 totals 14 residues. This chain's CDR3 is CASRGTGGDYGYTF. The DNA for the CDR3 is TGTGCCAGCAGGGGGACAGGGGGCGACTATGGCTACACCTTC.

The J gene is TRBJ1-1, the V gene TRBV7-6, with D uncertain. Trimming shortened V by 2 bases and J by 4 bases, and 8 bases separated the two germline ends. CDR1 and CDR2 (germline): SGHVS, FNYEAQ. The length of the CDR3 is 13 residues. CDR3 sequence reads: CASSLQGGTEAFF. The DNA for the CDR3 is TGTGCCAGCAGCTTACAAGGTGGCACTGAAGCTTTCTTT.

In DNA form, the CDR3 reads TGTGCCAGCAGCTTGAGGAGGGGGGCAGACATTCAGTACTTC. It yields the protein CASSLRRGADIQYF. This chain uses TRBV5-4 with TRBJ2-4; the D gene could be TRBD1 or TRBD2 (6 bases each). V was cut by 1 base and J by 8 bases, with 13 bases left in between. The CDR3 totals 14 residues. Germline-derived CDR1 and CDR2 are SGHNT and YYREEE (reference sequence). Drawing the rest from reference TRBV5-4 and TRBJ2-4, the complete variable domain is ETGVTQSPTHLIKTRGQQVTLRCSSQSGHNTVSWYQQALGQGPQFIFQYYREEENGRGNFPPRFSGLQFPNYSSELNVNALELDDSALYLCASSLRRGADIQYFGAGTRLSVL.